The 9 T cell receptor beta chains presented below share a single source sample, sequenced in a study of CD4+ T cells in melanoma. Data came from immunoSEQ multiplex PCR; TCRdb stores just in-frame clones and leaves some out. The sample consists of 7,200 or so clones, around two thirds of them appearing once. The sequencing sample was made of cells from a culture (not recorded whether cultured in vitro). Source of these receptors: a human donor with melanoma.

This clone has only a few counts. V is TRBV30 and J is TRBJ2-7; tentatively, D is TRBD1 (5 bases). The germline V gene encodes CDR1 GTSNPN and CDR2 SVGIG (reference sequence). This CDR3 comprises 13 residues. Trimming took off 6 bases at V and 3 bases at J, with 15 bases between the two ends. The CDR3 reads CACAGQGLYEQYF. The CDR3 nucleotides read TGTGCCTGCGCTGGGCAGGGTCTCTACGAGCAGTACTTC.

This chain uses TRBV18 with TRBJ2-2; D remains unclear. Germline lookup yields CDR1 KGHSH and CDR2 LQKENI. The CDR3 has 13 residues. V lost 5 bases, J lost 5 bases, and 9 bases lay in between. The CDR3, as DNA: TGTGCCAGCTCAACCTCGCGGACCGGGGAGCTGTTTTTT. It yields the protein CASSTSRTGELFF.

The CDR3 nucleotides are TGTGCCAGTAGTCCCCAGGGAACCCTTGACAATGAGCAGTTCTTC. It specifies CASSPQGTLDNEQFF. The chain links TRBV19 to TRBJ2-1, with D possibly TRBD1 on 5 matching bases. This CDR3 region has 15 residues. Trimming cost V 5 bases and J 5 bases, with 16 bases left between them. Germline assignment: CDR1 LNHDA and CDR2 SQIVND (reference sequence).

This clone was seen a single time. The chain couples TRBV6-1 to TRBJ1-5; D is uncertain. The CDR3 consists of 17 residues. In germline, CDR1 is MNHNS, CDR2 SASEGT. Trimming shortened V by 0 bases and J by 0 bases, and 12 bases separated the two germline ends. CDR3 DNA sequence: TGTGCCAGCAGTGAAGCGCGGGGAGCGTTTAGCAATCAGCCCCAGCATTTT. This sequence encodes CASSEARGAFSNQPQHF.

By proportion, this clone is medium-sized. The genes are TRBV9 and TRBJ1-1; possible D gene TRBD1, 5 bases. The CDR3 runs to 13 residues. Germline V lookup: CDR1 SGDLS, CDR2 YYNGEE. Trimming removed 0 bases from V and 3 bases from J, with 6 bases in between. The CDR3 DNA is TGTGCCAGCAGCGTAGAGGGGCACACTGAAGCTTTCTTT. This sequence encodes CASSVEGHTEAFF.

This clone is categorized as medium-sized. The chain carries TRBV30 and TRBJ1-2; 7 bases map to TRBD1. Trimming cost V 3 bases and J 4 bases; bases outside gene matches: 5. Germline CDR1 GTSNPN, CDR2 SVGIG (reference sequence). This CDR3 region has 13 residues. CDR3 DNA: TGTGCCTGGAGGGGACAGAGCTTCTATGGCTACACCTTC. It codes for CAWRGQSFYGYTF. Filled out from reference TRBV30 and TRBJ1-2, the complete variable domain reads SQTIHQWPATLVQPVGSPLSLECTVEGTSNPNLYWYRQAAGRGLQLLFYSVGIGQISSEVPQNLSASRPQDRQFILSSKKLLLSDSGFYLCAWRGQSFYGYTFGSGTRLTVV.

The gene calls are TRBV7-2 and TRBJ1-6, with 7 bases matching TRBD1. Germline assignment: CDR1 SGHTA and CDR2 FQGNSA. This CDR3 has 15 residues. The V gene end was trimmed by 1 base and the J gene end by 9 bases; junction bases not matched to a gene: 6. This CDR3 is CASSLERGRGSPLHF. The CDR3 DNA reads TGTGCCAGCAGCTTAGAAAGGGGGCGGGGTTCACCCCTCCACTTT.

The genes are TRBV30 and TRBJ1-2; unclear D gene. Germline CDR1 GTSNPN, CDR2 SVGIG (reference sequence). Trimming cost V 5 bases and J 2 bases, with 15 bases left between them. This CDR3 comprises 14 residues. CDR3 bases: TGTGCCTGGGTAGCGCTAGGATTGAACTATGGCTACACCTTC. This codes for CAWVALGLNYGYTF.

The CDR3: CASSRDSKNTEAFF. The CDR3 DNA reads as TGTGCCAGCAGTAGGGACTCTAAGAACACTGAAGCTTTCTTT. The V and J genes are TRBV2 and TRBJ1-1; a weak D match, TRBD1 (5 bases). The V gene's germline CDR1 is SNHLY and CDR2 FYNNEI. Trimming shortened V by 5 bases and J by 1 base, and 11 bases separated the two germline ends. The CDR3 contains 14 residues.